This entry lists 20 T cell receptor beta chains sequenced from one sample in a study of blood T cell repertoires in COVID-19. Sequencing was performed with immunoSEQ multiplex PCR; in TCRdb, only in-frame clones are kept and a portion is missing. The table lists fewer than 130,000 clones, roughly 80% of them singletons. Sequenced material: peripheral blood. These receptors originate from a woman aged 60-75 years with acute or convalescent COVID-19.

The chain combines TRBV27 with TRBJ2-6; D perhaps matches TRBD1 (6 bases). The CDR3 has 17 amino acids. V was pared by 0 bases and J by 0 bases, with 9 bases between. Germline V gives CDR1 MNHEY, CDR2 SMNVEV (reference sequence). CDR3 in amino acids: CASSLSARGSGANVLTF. CDR3 nucleotides: TGTGCCAGCAGTTTATCGGCCAGGGGCTCTGGGGCCAACGTCCTGACTTTC.

J is TRBJ2-5 and V is TRBV28; 11 bases map to TRBD1. The germline CDR1 and CDR2 sequences are MDHEN and SYDVKM. Trimming at V came to 1 base and at J to 4 bases, leaving 2 bases not matched to a gene. CDR3 length: 15 residues. Here the CDR3 DNA reads TGTGCCAGCAGTTTATCCGGGACAGGGGGAGAGACCCAGTACTTC. Protein sequence: CASSLSGTGGETQYF.

This clone was recorded a few times. The chain carries TRBV28 and TRBJ1-6; 9 bases line up with TRBD1. The CDR3 is 15 amino acids. V was clipped by 6 bases and J by 8 bases; unmatched bases: 8. Germline assignment: CDR1 MDHEN and CDR2 SYDVKM. CDR3 region: CASRLLTGGDSPLHF. The CDR3 coding sequence is TGTGCCAGCAGACTCCTAACAGGGGGCGATTCACCCCTCCACTTT.

V and J are TRBV7-9 and TRBJ1-4; the D gene is possibly TRBD1 (5 bases). The length of the CDR3 is 14 residues. V lost 5 bases to trimming and J lost 8 bases, with 15 bases between them. The germline gives CDR1 SEHNR, CDR2 FQNEAQ (reference sequence). In nucleotides, the CDR3 is TGTGCCAGCAGCCGCGACACGGGGGAGGAAAAACTGTTTTTT. It encodes CASSRDTGEEKLFF.

This clone was detected once. The chain uses TRBV7-8 and TRBJ2-4; TRBD1 agrees at 11 bases. This CDR3 contains 13 residues. V trimming: 5 bases; J trimming: 8 bases; junction bases outside the gene matches: 2. Germline CDR1 and CDR2: SGHVS and FQNEAQ. This CDR3 is CASSRGQGDIQYF. In nucleotides, the CDR3 is TGTGCCAGCAGCAGGGGACAGGGGGACATTCAGTACTTC.

The rearrangement links TRBV7-9 to TRBJ1-2; D gene unclear. The CDR3 loop spans 14 amino acids. CDR1 and CDR2 from the germline V gene are SEHNR and FQNEAQ (reference sequence). Trimming shortened V by 3 bases and J by 3 bases, and 11 bases separated the two germline ends. The CDR3 sequence is CASSFAGDHYGYTF. Here the CDR3 DNA reads TGTGCCAGCAGCTTCGCCGGGGATCACTATGGCTACACCTTC.

The genes are TRBV5-6 and TRBJ1-2, with D uncertain. Trimming removed 4 bases at V and 0 bases at J, with 10 bases between. This CDR3 has 14 residues. Germline CDR1 reads SGHDT; CDR2 reads YYEEEE. The CDR3 sequence is CASSQDTTNYGYTF. The CDR3 DNA follows: TGTGCCAGCAGCCAGGATACGACTAACTATGGCTACACCTTC.

J is TRBJ2-2 and V is TRBV12-3 or TRBV12-4, with no clear D. CDR3 length equals 13 residues. V was shortened by 3 bases and J by 6 bases, with 8 bases between the two germline ends. Written as DNA, the CDR3 is TGTGCCAGCAGTTTCAAGCAGGCCGGGGAGCTGTTTTTT. It specifies CASSFKQAGELFF.

This chain connects TRBV11-2 to TRBJ1-6; D gene unclear. Trimming pared 3 bases from V and 10 bases from J, leaving 7 bases between. Germline CDR1 and CDR2: SGHAT and FQNNGV. CDR3 length equals 12 residues. For the CDR3, the DNA is TGTGCCAGCAGCTTTCTCGGGTCACCCCTCCACTTT. This codes for CASSFLGSPLHF.

For this clone: The junction does not match germline at one end; this may be a read error. The V gene is TRBV5-1, the J gene TRBJ2-3, with 9 bases fitting TRBD2. From germline, CDR1 is SGHRS and CDR2 YFSETQ. The CDR3 spans 14 residues. Here the CDR3 reads CASSSGTSKDMQYF. CDR3 sequence (DNA): TGCGCCAGCAGTTCCGGGACTAGCAAAGATATGCAGTATTTT.

The rearrangement links TRBV6-5 to TRBJ1-6; 8 positions match TRBD1. The CDR3 has 14 amino acids. Germline-derived CDR1 and CDR2 are MNHEY and SVGAGI. J lost 7 bases, V lost 7 bases, and 6 bases had no gene match. CDR3 sequence (DNA): TGTGCCAGCACCAACCGGGACAGGAATTCACCCCTCCACTTT. It specifies CASTNRDRNSPLHF.

This clone was seen a few times. The chain is built from TRBV6-5 and TRBJ2-7, with 9 bases lining up with TRBD2. This CDR3 is built from 13 residues. Per germline, CDR1 MNHEY and CDR2 SVGAGI. After removal of 6 bases from V and 3 bases from J, the junction contained 3 bases not matched to a gene. As DNA, the CDR3 is TGTGCCAGCAGAATACTAGCGGGCTACGAGCAGTACTTC. Protein sequence: CASRILAGYEQYF.

This clone was found once. The V call is TRBV2, the J call TRBJ2-4; D is possibly TRBD2 (7 bases). V was shortened by 8 bases and J by 8 bases, with 16 bases between the two germline ends. Per germline, CDR1 SNHLY and CDR2 FYNNEI. This CDR3 is 13 amino acids long. CDR3 amino acids: CASAGGGAYIQYF. CDR3 sequence (DNA): TGTGCCAGCGCGGGTGGGGGGGCGTACATTCAGTACTTC.

The chain combines TRBV10-3 with TRBJ1-1, with TRBD1 matching over 7 bases. The germline V gene has CDR1 ENHRY and CDR2 SYGVKD. The CDR3 consists of 13 residues. J lost 1 base, V lost 11 bases, and 7 bases had no gene match. This CDR3 is CASRDSENTEAFF. The CDR3 nucleotides are TGTGCCTCGAGGGACAGTGAGAACACTGAAGCTTTCTTT.

The rearrangement links TRBV30 to TRBJ2-1; the D gene is possibly TRBD1 (5 bases). V was cut by 1 base and J by 6 bases, with 16 bases left in between. Germline V CDR1 and CDR2: GTSNPN, SVGIG (reference sequence). The CDR3 consists of 15 residues. CDR3 protein: CAWSAEGQGSNEQFF. DNA for the CDR3: TGTGCCTGGAGTGCGGAAGGCCAGGGAAGCAATGAGCAGTTCTTC.

This chain links TRBV6-6 with TRBJ1-5, with D possibly matching TRBD1 (5 bases). Germline V gene lookup returns CDR1 MNHNY and CDR2 SVGAGI (reference sequence). CDR3 length: 14 residues. Trimming shortened V by 5 bases and J by 4 bases, and 12 bases separated the two germline ends. CDR3 loop: CASSHPDRNQPQHF. For the CDR3, the DNA is TGTGCCAGCAGTCACCCTGACAGAAATCAGCCCCAGCATTTT.

CDR3 sequence (DNA): TGTACGACAGGGACCCTCAATGAGCAGTTCTTC. Translation gives CTTGTLNEQFF. This chain links TRBV28 with TRBJ2-1; 7 positions agree with TRBD1. The CDR3 extends over 11 amino acids. Germline CDR1 is MDHEN and CDR2 is SYDVKM.

The CDR3 sequence: CASSNRPQGSGNTIYF. CDR3 DNA sequence: TGTGCCAGCTCCAATCGGCCACAGGGGTCCGGAAACACCATATATTTT. The V and J genes are TRBV5-6 and TRBJ1-3, with TRBD1 identical over 7 bases. This CDR3 has 16 amino acids. Germline V gene lookup returns CDR1 SGHDT and CDR2 YYEEEE. V lost 7 bases to trimming and J lost 4 bases; unmatched junction nucleotides: 14.

This chain uses TRBV4-1 with TRBJ2-5; TRBD2 might be the D (5 bases). The CDR3 has 16 amino acids. Trimming removed 0 bases from V and 5 bases from J, with 16 bases in between. CDR1 is MGHRA, CDR2 YSYEKL, per germline. The CDR3 DNA sequence: TGCGCCAGCAGCCAAGAGGGCGGGCTAGGACTGGAGACCCAGTACTTC. This codes for CASSQEGGLGLETQYF.

This sequence joins TRBV12-5 and TRBJ1-3, with D possibly matching TRBD1 (6 bases). Germline CDR1 LGHNT, CDR2 FRNRAP. The CDR3 runs to 16 residues. V dropped 1 base and J dropped 4 bases, with 14 bases sitting between them. CDR3 bases: TGTGCTAGTGGTTTGGGCCAGACAGGCTCCGGAAACACCATATATTTT. Its protein is CASGLGQTGSGNTIYF.